Below, one T cell receptor beta chain is given with its context. Its antigen is not known. V lost 0 bases and J lost 2, with 11 bases in between. The CDR3 loop spans 15 amino acids. The germline V gene has CDR1 LGHNA and CDR2 YSLEER. The data are from a study of OX40 agonist ivuxolimab in advanced cancers. As for the study in general: Every patient in dose escalation had hepatocellular carcinoma, melanoma, renal cell or head and neck cancer. Study results and limitations: Expanded clones were, on average, more numerous among CD8+ T cells than CD4+. Some patients without response likewise showed low normalized clonal expansion.

Profiling relied on immunoSEQ multiplex PCR, and the TCRdb table lists in-frame clones only, not all of them. The sample yields about 42,000 clones, about 86% seen once. The source is an adult with an advanced solid tumor such as melanoma, head and neck, liver or kidney cancer. The input for sequencing was CD4+ or CD8+ T cells sorted from blood, taken in a trial of the OX40 agonist ivuxolimab. The chain is built from TRBV4-3 and TRBJ2-7; a weak D match, TRBD1 (6 bases). For the CDR3, the DNA is TGCGCCAGCAGCCAAGATAGAACAGGGCCCTACGAGCAGTACTTC. Its translation: CASSQDRTGPYEQYF.